This T cell receptor beta chain was recovered during a study of blood T cell repertoires in COVID-19. Germline trimming cut 4 bases from V and 0 bases from J; bases unmatched to any gene: 6. CDR1 is MNHEY, CDR2 SMNVEV, per germline (reference sequence). The CDR3 has 17 amino acids. Original processing notes: Using reference gene primer amplification, nucleated cell counts were estimated. The table came from immunoSEQ multiplex PCR; TCRdb's copy has only in-frame clones and leaves some out. The D gene and trimming were derived from the DNA, and the V and J assignments and clone size from that table. The table lists 200,000 to 250,000 clones, roughly 80% of them singletons. This clone came up once.

The chain recombines TRBV27 with TRBJ2-3; TRBD2 matches 11 bases. The receptor's source is a woman over 75 with acute or convalescent COVID-19. Sequencing was performed on peripheral blood. DNA for the CDR3: TGTGCCAGCAGTTCCCCCGGACTAGCGGGTAGCACAGATACGCAGTATTTT. Translating gives CASSSPGLAGSTDTQYF.